These 12 T cell receptor beta chains were sequenced from one sample in a study of tumor and adjacent non-tumor tissue in lung cancer. RNA was extracted from bulk tissue without any cell sorting. More than 3 cm separated this lung sample from the edge of the tumor. Three rounds of nested PCR, following a modified ARM-PCR protocol, produced the TCRbeta library. TCRdb re-called the multiplex PCR reads through MiXCR, storing one row per CDR3 protein. The sample yields 50,000 to 60,000 distinct CDR3 sequences, about 80% seen once. Sequencing was carried out using distant non-tumor lung tissue. The origin of the receptors is a woman aged 55-69 years with non-small cell lung cancer.

V is TRBV12-3 or TRBV12-4 and J is TRBJ1-5; D not resolved. The ends were cut back, 3 bases at V and 11 bases at J, with 20 bases in the middle. The CDR3 loop spans 15 amino acids. CDR3 sequence reads: CASSFQVSSNLSQHF. The DNA for the CDR3 is TGTGCCAGCAGTTTTCAGGTTTCCAGCAATCTGTCCCAGCATTTT.

A note on this clonotype: Possible read error: a much larger clone is one base away. This sequence joins TRBV28 and TRBJ2-2; a weak D match, TRBD1 (6 bases). Looked up from germline, CDR1 is MDHEN and CDR2 is SYDVKM. The CDR3 extends over 18 amino acids. The CDR3 DNA is TGTGCCAGCAGTTTAGGCCAATTCACAGGGACGAACACCGGGGTGCTGTTTTTT. Protein product: CASSLGQFTGTNTGVLFF.

This clonotype was seen many times. J is TRBJ1-1 and V is TRBV5-6; D is uncertain. V lost 1 base to trimming and J lost 6 bases, with 10 bases between them. The CDR3 length is 13 residues. Germline CDR1 is SGHDT and CDR2 is YYEEEE. The DNA of the CDR3 is TGTGCCAGCAGCTTGTTTTTTGGGGCTGAAGCTTTCTTT. Amino acids: CASSLFFGAEAFF.

The genes are TRBV11-3 and TRBJ2-3; D gene ambiguous. Looked up from germline, CDR1 is SGHNT and CDR2 is YENEEA. Between the trimmed V and J ends, which lost 11 bases and 3 bases, there was a span of 18 bases. CDR3 length equals 14 residues. The CDR3 loop reads CAGGFGWPTDTQYF. The DNA of the CDR3 is TGTGCCGGCGGCTTTGGGTGGCCAACAGATACGCAGTATTTT.

Remarks on this clonotype: Sequence at one end of the junction differs from germline and may be a read error. This sequence joins TRBV6-5 and TRBJ1-2; 8 bases map to TRBD1. Germline V lookup: CDR1 MNHEY, CDR2 SVGAGI. The CDR3 is 16 residues long. The CDR3 protein is CDSSYSMGPDRAGYTF. The CDR3 DNA is TGTGACAGCAGTTACTCGATGGGGCCGGACAGGGCTGGCTACACCTTC.

This clonotype has more than one count but fewer than ten. This may come from a read error, since a much larger clone is one base off. The chain recombines TRBV6-6 with TRBJ1-2; TRBD1 aligns across 9 bases. The V and J ends lost 5 bases and 7 bases, in that order; junction bases with no gene match: 5. Germline-derived CDR1 and CDR2 are MNHNY and SVGAGI (reference sequence). The CDR3 runs 13 residues. The CDR3 DNA sequence: TGTGCCAGCAGTGACAGGGGGGGGACTGGCTACACCTTC. Its translation: CASSDRGGTGYTF.

V is TRBV6-6 and J is TRBJ2-7; maybe TRBD1 (6 bases). V lost 9 bases and J lost 3, with 21 bases in between. The CDR3 sequence is 15 residues long. The germline gives CDR1 MNHNY, CDR2 SVGAGI (reference sequence). DNA for the CDR3: TGTGCCAGTAGACGCCAGAAAGGGGGAGACTACGAGCAGTACTTC. As protein: CASRRQKGGDYEQYF.

This clonotype was detected many times. The V call is TRBV29-1, the J call TRBJ2-7; 7 nucleotides match TRBD2. The CDR3 is made up of 16 amino acids. The germline gives CDR1 SQVTM, CDR2 ANQGSEA. Trimming took 2 bases from V and 7 from J; bases not matched to a gene: 17. CDR3 region: CSVEFANGRSTAEQYF. For the CDR3, the DNA is TGCAGCGTTGAATTCGCTAACGGGAGGTCTACTGCTGAGCAGTACTTC.

On this clonotype: Relative to the germline gene, one junction end is altered; a read error may explain this. The genes are TRBV12-3 or TRBV12-4 and TRBJ1-5; D might be TRBD1 (5 bases). The CDR3 extends over 14 amino acids. CDR3 residues: CARSQGLGNQPQHF. CDR3 DNA sequence: TGCGCCAGGAGTCAGGGCTTGGGCAATCAGCCCCAGCATTTT.

As regards this clonotype: This sequence may be a read error, since a much larger clone differs from it by one base. CDR3 sequence: CSARDEGGLAGLNEQSF. CDR3 nucleotides: TGCAGTGCTAGAGATGAAGGTGGACTAGCCGGACTCAATGAGCAGTCCTTC. This chain uses TRBV20-1 with TRBJ2-1; 8 nucleotides align to TRBD2. Germline V gives CDR1 DFQATT, CDR2 SNEGSKA (reference sequence). This CDR3 region has 17 residues.

V usage is TRBV12-3 or TRBV12-4 and J usage is TRBJ1-2; weak D call: TRBD1 (5 bases). The CDR3 is made up of 16 amino acids. Trimming took off 5 bases at V and 1 base at J, with 17 bases between the two ends. CDR3 sequence: CASSRLGTIVNYGYTF. Written as DNA, the CDR3 is TGTGCCAGCAGTCGACTGGGGACCATTGTTAACTATGGCTACACCTTC.

To note about this clonotype: This could be a read error, since a much larger clone is one nucleotide away. This chain joins TRBV27 and TRBJ1-6; D ambiguous. Germline CDR1 reads MNHEY; CDR2 reads SMNVEV (reference sequence). CDR3 length: 15 residues. The ends were cut back, 6 bases at V and 7 bases at J, with 16 bases in the middle. The CDR3 sequence: CASSSLAGRNSPLHF. In DNA form, the CDR3 reads TGTGCCAGCAGCTCGCTGGCGGGGAGGAATTCACCCCTCCACTTT.